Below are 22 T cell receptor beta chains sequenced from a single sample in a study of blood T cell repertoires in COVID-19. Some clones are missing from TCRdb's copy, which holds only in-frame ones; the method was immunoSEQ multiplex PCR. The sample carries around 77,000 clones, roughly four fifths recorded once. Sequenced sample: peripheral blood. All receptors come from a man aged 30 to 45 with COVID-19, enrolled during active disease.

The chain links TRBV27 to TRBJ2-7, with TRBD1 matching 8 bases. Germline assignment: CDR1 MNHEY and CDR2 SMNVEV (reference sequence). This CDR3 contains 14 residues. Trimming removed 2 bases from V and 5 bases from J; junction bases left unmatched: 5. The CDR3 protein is CASSLPDRVNEQYF. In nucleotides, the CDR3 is TGTGCCAGCAGTTTACCGGACAGGGTCAACGAGCAGTACTTC.

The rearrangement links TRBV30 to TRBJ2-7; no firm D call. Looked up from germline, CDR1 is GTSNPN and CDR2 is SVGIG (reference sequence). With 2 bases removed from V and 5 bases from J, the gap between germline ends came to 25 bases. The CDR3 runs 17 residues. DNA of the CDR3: TGTGCCTGGAGTACCCCCCGAGCGCTGGTCTCCTTACACGAGCAGTACTTC. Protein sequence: CAWSTPRALVSLHEQYF.

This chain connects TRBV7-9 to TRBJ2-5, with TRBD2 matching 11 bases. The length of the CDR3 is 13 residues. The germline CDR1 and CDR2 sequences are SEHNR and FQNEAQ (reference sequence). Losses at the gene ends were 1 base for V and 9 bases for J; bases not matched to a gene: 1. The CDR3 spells CASSLVGLAAQYF. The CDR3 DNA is TGTGCCAGCAGCTTAGTGGGACTAGCGGCCCAGTACTTC.

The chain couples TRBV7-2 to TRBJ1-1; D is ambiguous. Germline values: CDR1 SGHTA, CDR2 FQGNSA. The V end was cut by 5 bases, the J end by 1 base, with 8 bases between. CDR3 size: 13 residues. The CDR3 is CASSAIRNTEAFF. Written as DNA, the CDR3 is TGTGCCAGCAGCGCGATTAGGAACACTGAAGCTTTCTTT.

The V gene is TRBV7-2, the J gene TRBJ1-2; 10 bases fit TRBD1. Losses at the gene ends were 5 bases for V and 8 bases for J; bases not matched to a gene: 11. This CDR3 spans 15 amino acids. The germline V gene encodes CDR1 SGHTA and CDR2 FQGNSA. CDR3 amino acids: CASSPTGTGERGYTF. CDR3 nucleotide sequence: TGTGCCAGCAGCCCAACCGGGACAGGGGAGCGGGGCTACACCTTC. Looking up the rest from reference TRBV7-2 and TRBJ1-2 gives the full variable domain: GAGVSQSPSNKVTEKGKDVELRCDPISGHTALYWYRQSLGQGLEFLIYFQGNSAPDKSGLPSDRFSAERTGGSVSTLTIQRTQQEDSAVYLCASSPTGTGERGYTFGSGTRLTVV.

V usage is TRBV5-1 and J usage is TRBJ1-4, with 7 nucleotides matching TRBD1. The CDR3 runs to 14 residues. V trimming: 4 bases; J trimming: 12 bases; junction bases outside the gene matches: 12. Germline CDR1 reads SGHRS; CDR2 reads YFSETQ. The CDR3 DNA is TGCGCCAGCAGCGTTAACTGGGACAGCCTAGAACTGTTTTTT. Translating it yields CASSVNWDSLELFF. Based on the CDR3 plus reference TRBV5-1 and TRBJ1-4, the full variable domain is KAGVTQTPRYLIKTRGQQVTLSCSPISGHRSVSWYQQTPGQGLQFLFEYFSETQRNKGNFPGRFSGRQFSNSRSEMNVSTLELGDSALYLCASSVNWDSLELFFGSGTQLSVL.

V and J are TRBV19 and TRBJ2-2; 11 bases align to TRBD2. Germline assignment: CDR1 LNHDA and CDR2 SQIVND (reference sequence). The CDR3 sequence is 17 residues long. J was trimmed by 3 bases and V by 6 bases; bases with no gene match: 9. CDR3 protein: CASSTTSGRVDTGELFF. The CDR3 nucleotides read TGTGCCAGTAGCACAACTAGCGGGAGAGTAGACACCGGGGAGCTGTTTTTT.

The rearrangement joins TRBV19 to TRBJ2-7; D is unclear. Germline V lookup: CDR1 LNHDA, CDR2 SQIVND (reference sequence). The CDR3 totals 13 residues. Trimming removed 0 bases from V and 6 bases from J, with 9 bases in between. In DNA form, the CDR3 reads TGTGCCAGTAGTATAGATTACTCACGCGAGCAGTACTTC. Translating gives CASSIDYSREQYF. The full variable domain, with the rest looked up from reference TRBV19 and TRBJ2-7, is DGGITQSPKYLFRKEGQNVTLSCEQNLNHDAMYWYRQDPGQGLRLIYYSQIVNDFQKGDIAEGYSVSREKKESFPLTVTSAQKNPTAFYLCASSIDYSREQYFGPGTRLTVT.

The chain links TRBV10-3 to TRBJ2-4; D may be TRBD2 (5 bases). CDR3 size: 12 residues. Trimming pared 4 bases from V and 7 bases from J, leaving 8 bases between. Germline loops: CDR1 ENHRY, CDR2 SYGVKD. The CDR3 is CAISGGGNIQYF. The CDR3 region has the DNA TGTGCCATCAGTGGCGGCGGGAACATTCAGTACTTC.

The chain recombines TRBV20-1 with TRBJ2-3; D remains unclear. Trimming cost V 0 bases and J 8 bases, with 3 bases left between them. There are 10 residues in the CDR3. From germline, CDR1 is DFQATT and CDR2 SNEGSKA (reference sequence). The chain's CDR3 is CSAREATQYF. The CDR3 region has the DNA TGCAGTGCTAGAGAAGCTACGCAGTATTTT.

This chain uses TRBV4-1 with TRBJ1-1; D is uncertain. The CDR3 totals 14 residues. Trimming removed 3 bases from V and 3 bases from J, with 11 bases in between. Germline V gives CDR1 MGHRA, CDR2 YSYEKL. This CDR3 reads CASSQRTRDTEAFF. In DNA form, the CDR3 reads TGCGCCAGCAGCCAGAGGACTAGGGACACTGAAGCTTTCTTT.

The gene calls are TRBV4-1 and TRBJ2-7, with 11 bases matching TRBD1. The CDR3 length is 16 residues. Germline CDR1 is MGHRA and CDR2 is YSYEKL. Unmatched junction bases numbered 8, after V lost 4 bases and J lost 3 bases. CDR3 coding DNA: TGCGCCAGCAGCCCAGGGACAGGGGGAGGTAACTACGAGCAGTACTTC. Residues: CASSPGTGGGNYEQYF.

CDR3 loop: CAISPGLAVNEQFF. The CDR3 DNA sequence: TGTGCCATCAGCCCGGGACTAGCCGTGAATGAGCAGTTCTTC. V usage is TRBV10-3 and J usage is TRBJ2-1, with 9 bases lining up with TRBD2. The CDR3 loop spans 14 amino acids. V was clipped by 6 bases and J by 7 bases; unmatched bases: 7. CDR1 ENHRY and CDR2 SYGVKD come from the germline V gene.

For the CDR3, the DNA is TGTGCCAGCAGCTTAGGAGCTAGTCCAGATACGCAGTATTTT. This sequence encodes CASSLGASPDTQYF. This rearrangement joins TRBV11-2 to TRBJ2-3; D gene unclear. From germline, CDR1 is SGHAT and CDR2 FQNNGV. Between the trimmed V and J ends, which lost 1 base and 4 bases, there was a span of 9 bases. The CDR3 consists of 14 residues.

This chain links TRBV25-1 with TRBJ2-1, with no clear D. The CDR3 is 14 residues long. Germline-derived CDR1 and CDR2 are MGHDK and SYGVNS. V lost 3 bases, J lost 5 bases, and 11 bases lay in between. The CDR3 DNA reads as TGTGCCAGCAGTGATCCCCCCAGTAACAATGAGCAGTTCTTC. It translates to CASSDPPSNNEQFF.

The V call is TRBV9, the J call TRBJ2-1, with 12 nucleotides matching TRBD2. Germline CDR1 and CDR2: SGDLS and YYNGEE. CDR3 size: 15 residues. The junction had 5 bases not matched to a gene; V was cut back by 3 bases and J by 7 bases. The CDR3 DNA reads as TGTGCCAGCAGCGCACTAGCGGGAGGAATGAATGAGCAGTTCTTC. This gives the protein CASSALAGGMNEQFF. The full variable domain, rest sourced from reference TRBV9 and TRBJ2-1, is DSGVTQTPKHLITATGQRVTLRCSPRSGDLSVYWYQQSLDQGLQFLIQYYNGEERAKGNILERFSAQQFPDLHSELNLSSLELGDSALYFCASSALAGGMNEQFFGPGTRLTVL.

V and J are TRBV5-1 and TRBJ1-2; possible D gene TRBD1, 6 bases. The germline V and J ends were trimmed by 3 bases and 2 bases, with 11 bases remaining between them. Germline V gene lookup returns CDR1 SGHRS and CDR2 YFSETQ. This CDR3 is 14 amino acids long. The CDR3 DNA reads TGCGCCAGCAGCTCCAGCCAGGGGAACTATGGCTACACCTTC. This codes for CASSSSQGNYGYTF. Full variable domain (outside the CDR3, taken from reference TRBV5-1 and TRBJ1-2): KAGVTQTPRYLIKTRGQQVTLSCSPISGHRSVSWYQQTPGQGLQFLFEYFSETQRNKGNFPGRFSGRQFSNSRSEMNVSTLELGDSALYLCASSSSQGNYGYTFGSGTRLTVV.

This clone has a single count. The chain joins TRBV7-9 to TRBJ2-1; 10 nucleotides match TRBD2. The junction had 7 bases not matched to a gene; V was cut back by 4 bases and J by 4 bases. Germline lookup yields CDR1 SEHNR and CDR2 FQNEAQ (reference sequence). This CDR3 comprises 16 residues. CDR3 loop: CASSSLLAGVYNEQFF. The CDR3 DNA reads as TGTGCCAGCAGCTCGCTTCTAGCGGGGGTATACAATGAGCAGTTCTTC.

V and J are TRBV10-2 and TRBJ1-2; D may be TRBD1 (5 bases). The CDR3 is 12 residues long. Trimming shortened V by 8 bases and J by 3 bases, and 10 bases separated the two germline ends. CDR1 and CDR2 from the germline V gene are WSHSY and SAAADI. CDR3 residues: CASARDDYGYTF. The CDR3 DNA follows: TGCGCCAGCGCCAGGGATGACTATGGCTACACCTTC.

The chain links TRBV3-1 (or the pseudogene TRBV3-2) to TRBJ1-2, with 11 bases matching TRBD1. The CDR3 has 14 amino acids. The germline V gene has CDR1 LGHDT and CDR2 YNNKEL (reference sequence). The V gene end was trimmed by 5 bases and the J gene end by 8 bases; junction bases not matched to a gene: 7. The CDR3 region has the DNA TGTGCCAGCAGCACGGACAGGGGGCGCGGGGGCTACACCTTC. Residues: CASSTDRGRGGYTF.

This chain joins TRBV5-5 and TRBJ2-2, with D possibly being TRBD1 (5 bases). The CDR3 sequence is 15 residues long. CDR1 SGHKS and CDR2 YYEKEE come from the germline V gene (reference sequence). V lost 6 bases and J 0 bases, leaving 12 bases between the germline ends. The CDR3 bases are TGTGCCAGCAAAGGCACAGGAGCGAACACCGGGGAGCTGTTTTTT. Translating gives CASKGTGANTGELFF. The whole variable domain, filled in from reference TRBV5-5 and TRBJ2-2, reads DAGVTQSPTHLIKTRGQQVTLRCSPISGHKSVSWYQQVLGQGPQFIFQYYEKEERGRGNFPDRFSARQFPNYSSELNVNALLLGDSALYLCASKGTGANTGELFFGEGSRLTVL.

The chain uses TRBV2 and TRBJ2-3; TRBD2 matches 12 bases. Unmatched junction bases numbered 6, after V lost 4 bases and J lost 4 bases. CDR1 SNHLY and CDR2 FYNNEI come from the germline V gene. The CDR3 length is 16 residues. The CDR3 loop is CASSAGLAGGADTQYF. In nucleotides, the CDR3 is TGTGCCAGCAGTGCAGGGCTAGCGGGAGGGGCAGATACGCAGTATTTT. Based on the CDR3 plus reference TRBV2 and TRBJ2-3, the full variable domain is EPEVTQTPSHQVTQMGQEVILRCVPISNHLYFYWYRQILGQKVEFLVSFYNNEISEKSEIFDDQFSVERPDGSNFTLKIRSTKLEDSAMYFCASSAGLAGGADTQYFGPGTRLTVL.